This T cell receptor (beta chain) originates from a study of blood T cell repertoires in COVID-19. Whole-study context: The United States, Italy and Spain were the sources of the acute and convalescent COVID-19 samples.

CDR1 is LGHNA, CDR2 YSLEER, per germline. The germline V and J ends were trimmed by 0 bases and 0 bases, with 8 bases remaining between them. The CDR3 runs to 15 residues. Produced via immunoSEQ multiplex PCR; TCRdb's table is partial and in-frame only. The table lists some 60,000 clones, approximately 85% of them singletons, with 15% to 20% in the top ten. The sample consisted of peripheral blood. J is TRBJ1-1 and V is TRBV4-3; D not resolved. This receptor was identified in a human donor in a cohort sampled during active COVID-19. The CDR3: CASSQEERLNTEAFF. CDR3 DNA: TGCGCCAGCAGCCAAGAAGAGAGGCTGAACACTGAAGCTTTCTTT.